Each of the 14 T cell receptor beta chains below was sequenced from the same sample in a study of blood T cells in healthy people across ages. Together with a sample-barcoded 5' primer, a J-beta primer mix was included in a second PCR lasting about 7 to 12 cycles. TCRdb reanalysed the 5' RACE reads using MiXCR and keeps one entry per CDR3 protein. The table records 700,000 or so distinct CDR3 sequences, 22% of them present only once. What was sequenced was blood. The origin of the receptors is a man between 65 and 85 years old in good health.

V gene TRBV4-1 combines with J gene TRBJ2-3; 9 positions agree with TRBD2. V was clipped by 1 base and J by 2 bases; unmatched bases: 7. Germline assignment: CDR1 MGHRA and CDR2 YSYEKL. This CDR3 has 17 residues. For the CDR3, the DNA is TGCGCCAGCAGCCAAGGAGGGCTAGCGGGGTCCACAGATACGCAGTATTTT. It specifies CASSQGGLAGSTDTQYF.

The chain is built from TRBV29-1 and TRBJ1-2; maybe TRBD1 (6 bases). Trimming removed 5 bases at V and 5 bases at J, with 21 bases between. CDR1 SQVTM and CDR2 ANQGSEA come from the germline V gene. CDR3 size: 15 residues. CDR3 sequence: CSVLSWTERLYGYTF. The CDR3 region has the DNA TGCAGCGTTTTAAGTTGGACAGAGCGATTATATGGCTACACCTTC.

This clonotype was seen many times. The chain uses TRBV28 and TRBJ2-4, with a possible D match to TRBD1 (6 bases). CDR3 length: 18 residues. Germline V CDR1 and CDR2: MDHEN, SYDVKM. Trimming pared 6 bases from V and 1 base from J, leaving 22 bases between. The chain's CDR3 is CASRSSGDHSLAKNIQYF. For the CDR3, the DNA is TGTGCCAGCAGGTCCTCAGGGGACCATTCTCTCGCCAAAAACATTCAGTACTTC.

There are a few counts of this clonotype. The chain joins TRBV20-1 to TRBJ1-2; D is ambiguous. Germline CDR1 is DFQATT and CDR2 is SNEGSKA (reference sequence). The CDR3 has 13 amino acids. The V and J ends lost 3 bases and 3 bases respectively, with 11 bases between them. CDR3 in amino acids: CSASSGVDYGYTF. DNA of the CDR3: TGCAGTGCTAGTAGCGGCGTAGACTATGGCTACACCTTC.

As to this clonotype: One end of the junction varies from germline; a read error may be responsible. The genes are TRBV5-1 and TRBJ1-1; D possibly corresponds to TRBD1 (5 bases). Germline values: CDR1 SGHRS, CDR2 YFSETQ. There are 16 residues in the CDR3. The CDR3 nucleotides are TGTGCCAGCAGCTTGGCCGTCAGGGCCGGAGTCTCTGAAGCTTTCTTT. Amino acids: CASSLAVRAGVSEAFF.

This clonotype was detected many times. The chain carries TRBV20-1 and TRBJ2-3; D gene uncertain. CDR1 DFQATT and CDR2 SNEGSKA come from the germline V gene (reference sequence). This CDR3 has 12 residues. V was pared by 6 bases and J by 14 bases, with 21 bases between. The CDR3 DNA reads as TGCAGTGCCCAGATGGGCAGCCAGGTCCCGTATTTT. It encodes CSAQMGSQVPYF.

In this sample, this clonotype turned up a few times. The V and J genes are TRBV3-1 and TRBJ1-5; D is undetermined. This CDR3 contains 14 residues. The V end was cut by 4 bases, the J end by 3 bases, with 10 bases between. Germline-derived CDR1 and CDR2 are LGHDT and YNNKEL (reference sequence). The DNA of the CDR3 is TGTGCCAGCAGCCCCTCCGGCGCCAATCAGCCCCAGCATTTT. It encodes CASSPSGANQPQHF.

V and J are TRBV29-1 and TRBJ2-7; D call uncertain. V dropped 4 bases and J dropped 5 bases, with 15 bases sitting between them. This CDR3 comprises 13 residues. Germline values: CDR1 SQVTM, CDR2 ANQGSEA. In DNA form, the CDR3 reads TGCAGCGTTGTAACCCCCGGTATGGACGAGCAGTACTTC. Translation: CSVVTPGMDEQYF.

A few counts support this clonotype. V usage is TRBV27 and J usage is TRBJ1-1, with D unclear. The CDR3 covers 14 residues. Trimming cost V 5 bases and J 3 bases, with 13 bases left between them. Per germline, CDR1 MNHEY and CDR2 SMNVEV (reference sequence). Here the CDR3 reads CASSPGSSYTEAFF. The CDR3 DNA follows: TGTGCCAGCAGTCCCGGGTCCAGTTACACTGAAGCTTTCTTT.

This clonotype has only a few counts. The genes are TRBV9 and TRBJ2-3; D remains unclear. This CDR3 is built from 13 residues. The V gene lost 0 bases and the J gene lost 6 bases, with 8 bases spanning the gap. Germline assignment: CDR1 SGDLS and CDR2 YYNGEE. The CDR3, as DNA: TGTGCCAGCAGCGTAGAGAATTCGGATACGCAGTATTTT. Residues: CASSVENSDTQYF.

This sequence joins TRBV20-1 and TRBJ2-5; the match to TRBD1 covers 9 bases. Germline assignment: CDR1 DFQATT and CDR2 SNEGSKA (reference sequence). Trimming removed 6 bases from V and 2 bases from J; junction bases left unmatched: 7. The CDR3 has 14 residues. The CDR3 DNA is TGCAGTGCCCATGACAGGGGGAGTCAAGAGACCCAGTACTTC. It translates to CSAHDRGSQETQYF.

The chain joins TRBV9 to TRBJ1-6; D is unclear. The V end was cut by 1 base, the J end by 8 bases, with 10 bases between. CDR1 and CDR2 from the germline V gene are SGDLS and YYNGEE. The CDR3 consists of 14 residues. The CDR3 sequence: CASSVRVRDSPLHF. CDR3 bases: TGTGCCAGCAGCGTAAGGGTACGAGATTCACCCCTCCACTTT.

The chain is built from TRBV12-3 or TRBV12-4 and TRBJ2-2; D is ambiguous. V was trimmed by 5 bases and J by 6 bases, leaving 7 bases between them. The CDR3 sequence is 12 residues long. The CDR3: CASSPTSGELFF. In DNA, the CDR3 is TGTGCCAGCAGTCCGACATCCGGGGAGCTGTTTTTT.

This clonotype was observed many times. V is TRBV5-1 and J is TRBJ2-5; D not certain. V lost 3 bases and J lost 4, with 19 bases in between. Looked up from germline, CDR1 is SGHRS and CDR2 is YFSETQ. The CDR3 is 16 amino acids. CDR3 region: CASSSLGRIMGETQYF. The CDR3 DNA reads TGCGCCAGCAGCTCCTTAGGACGGATTATGGGAGAGACCCAGTACTTC.